This T cell receptor beta chain was captured by sequencing in a study of blood T cell repertoires in COVID-19. This CDR3 region has 15 residues. In germline, CDR1 is LGHDT, CDR2 YNNKEL (reference sequence). The V end was cut by 4 bases, the J end by 0 bases, with 7 bases between. The assay was immunoSEQ multiplex PCR, and TCRdb's table has in-frame clones only and misses some. In the table there are a few hundred thousand clones, around 80% of which are singletons. This clonotype originated in a woman in her forties with acute COVID-19. The chain links TRBV3-1 (or the pseudogene TRBV3-2) to TRBJ2-6, with D unresolved. The sequencing sample was made of PBMCs or T cells enriched from blood (not recorded which). CDR3 amino acids: CASSRLLSGANVLTF. The CDR3 DNA is TGTGCCAGCAGCCGACTGCTCTCTGGGGCCAACGTCCTGACTTTC.